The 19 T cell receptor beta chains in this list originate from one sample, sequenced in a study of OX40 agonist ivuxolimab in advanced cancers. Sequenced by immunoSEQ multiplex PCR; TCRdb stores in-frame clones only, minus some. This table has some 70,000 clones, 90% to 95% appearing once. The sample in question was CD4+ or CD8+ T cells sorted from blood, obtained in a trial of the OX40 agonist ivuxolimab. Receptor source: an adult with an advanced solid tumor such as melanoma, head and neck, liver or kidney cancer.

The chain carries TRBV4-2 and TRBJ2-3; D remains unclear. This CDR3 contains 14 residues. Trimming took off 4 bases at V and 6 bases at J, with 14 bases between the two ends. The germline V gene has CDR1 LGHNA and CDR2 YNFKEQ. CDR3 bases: TGTGCCAGCAGCCCGACTCACCCCTGGGATACGCAGTATTTT. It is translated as CASSPTHPWDTQYF.

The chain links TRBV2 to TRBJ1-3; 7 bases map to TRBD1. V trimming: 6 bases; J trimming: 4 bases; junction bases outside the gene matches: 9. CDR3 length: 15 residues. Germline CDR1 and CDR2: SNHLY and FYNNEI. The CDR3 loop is CASSAGTVGGNTIYF. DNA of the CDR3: TGTGCCAGCAGCGCCGGGACAGTAGGCGGAAACACCATATATTTT.

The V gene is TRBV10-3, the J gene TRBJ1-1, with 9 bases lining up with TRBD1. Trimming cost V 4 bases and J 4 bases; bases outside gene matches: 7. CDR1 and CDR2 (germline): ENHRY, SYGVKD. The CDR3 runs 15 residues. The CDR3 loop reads CAISASGTGITEAFF. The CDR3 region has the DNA TGTGCCATCAGTGCCTCCGGGACAGGGATCACTGAAGCTTTCTTT.

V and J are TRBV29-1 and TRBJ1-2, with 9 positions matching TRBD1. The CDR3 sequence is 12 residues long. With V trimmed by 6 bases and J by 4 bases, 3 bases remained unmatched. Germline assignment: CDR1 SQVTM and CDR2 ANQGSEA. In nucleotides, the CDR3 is TGCAGCGTCGGACAGGGGATCTATGGCTACACCTTC. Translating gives CSVGQGIYGYTF.

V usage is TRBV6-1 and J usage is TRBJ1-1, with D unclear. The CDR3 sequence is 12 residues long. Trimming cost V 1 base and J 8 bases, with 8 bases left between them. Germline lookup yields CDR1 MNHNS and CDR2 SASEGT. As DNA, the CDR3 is TGTGCCAGCAGTGAAGGTTCCGGGGAAGCTTTCTTT. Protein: CASSEGSGEAFF.

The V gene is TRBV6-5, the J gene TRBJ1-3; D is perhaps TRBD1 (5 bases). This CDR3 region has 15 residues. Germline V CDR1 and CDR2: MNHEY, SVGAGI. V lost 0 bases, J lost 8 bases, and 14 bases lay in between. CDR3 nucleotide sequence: TGTGCCAGCAGTTACTCTAGGGGAAGAGGAGACACCATATATTTT. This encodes CASSYSRGRGDTIYF.

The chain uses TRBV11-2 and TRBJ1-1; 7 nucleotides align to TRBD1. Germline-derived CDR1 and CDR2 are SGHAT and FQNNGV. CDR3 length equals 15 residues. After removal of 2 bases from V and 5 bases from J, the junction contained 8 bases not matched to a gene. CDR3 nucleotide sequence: TGTGCCAGCAGCTTACGGTTCGGGACAGTGACTGAAGCTTTCTTT. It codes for CASSLRFGTVTEAFF.

The chain's CDR3 is CAWSVGQQRNIQYF. The CDR3 region has the DNA TGTGCCTGGAGTGTGGGACAGCAGAGAAACATTCAGTACTTC. The chain is built from TRBV30 and TRBJ2-4; 7 nucleotides match TRBD1. Germline assignment: CDR1 GTSNPN and CDR2 SVGIG (reference sequence). V dropped 0 bases and J dropped 6; count of bases not matched to a gene: 5. The CDR3 covers 14 residues.

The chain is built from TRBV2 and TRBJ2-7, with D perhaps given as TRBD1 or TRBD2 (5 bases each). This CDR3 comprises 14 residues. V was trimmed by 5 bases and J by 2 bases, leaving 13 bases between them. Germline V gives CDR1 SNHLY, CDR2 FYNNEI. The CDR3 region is CASSTGAIPYEQYF. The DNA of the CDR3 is TGTGCCAGCAGTACCGGGGCAATCCCCTACGAGCAGTACTTC. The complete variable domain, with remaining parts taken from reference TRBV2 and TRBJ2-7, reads EPEVTQTPSHQVTQMGQEVILRCVPISNHLYFYWYRQILGQKVEFLVSFYNNEISEKSEIFDDQFSVERPDGSNFTLKIRSTKLEDSAMYFCASSTGAIPYEQYFGPGTRLTVT.

CDR3 sequence (DNA): TGTGCCTGGAGCCTCGAGACGGGTCGTTCACCCCTCCACTTT. The encoded protein is CAWSLETGRSPLHF. V gene TRBV30 combines with J gene TRBJ1-6; D gene ambiguous. The V gene lost 3 bases and the J gene lost 9 bases, with 15 bases spanning the gap. This CDR3 is built from 14 residues. Germline V CDR1 and CDR2: GTSNPN, SVGIG (reference sequence).

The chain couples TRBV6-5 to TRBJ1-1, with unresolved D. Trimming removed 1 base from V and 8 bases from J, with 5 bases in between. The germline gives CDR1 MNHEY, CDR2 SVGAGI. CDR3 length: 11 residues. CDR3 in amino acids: CASSYLGEAFF. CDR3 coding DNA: TGTGCCAGCAGTTACTTGGGGGAAGCTTTCTTT.

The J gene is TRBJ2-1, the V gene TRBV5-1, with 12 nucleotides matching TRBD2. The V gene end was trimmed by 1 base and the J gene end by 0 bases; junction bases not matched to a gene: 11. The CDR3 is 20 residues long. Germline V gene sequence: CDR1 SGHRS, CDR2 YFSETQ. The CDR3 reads CASSLSPGLAGPSSYNEQFF. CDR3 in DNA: TGCGCCAGCAGCTTGTCCCCGGGACTAGCGGGCCCGAGCTCCTACAATGAGCAGTTCTTC.

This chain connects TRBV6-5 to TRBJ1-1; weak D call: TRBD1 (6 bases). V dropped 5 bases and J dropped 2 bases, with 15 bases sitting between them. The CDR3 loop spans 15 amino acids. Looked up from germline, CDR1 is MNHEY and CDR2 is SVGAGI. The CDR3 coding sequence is TGTGCCAGCAGTCCGACAGGACTATTCAACACTGAAGCTTTCTTT. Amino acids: CASSPTGLFNTEAFF.

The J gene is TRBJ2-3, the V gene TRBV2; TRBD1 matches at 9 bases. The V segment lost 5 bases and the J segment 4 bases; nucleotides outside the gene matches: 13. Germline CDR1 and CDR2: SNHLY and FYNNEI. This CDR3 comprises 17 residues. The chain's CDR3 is CASSLQRGTGSADTQYF. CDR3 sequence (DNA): TGTGCCAGCAGTTTACAAAGAGGGACAGGGAGCGCAGATACGCAGTATTTT.

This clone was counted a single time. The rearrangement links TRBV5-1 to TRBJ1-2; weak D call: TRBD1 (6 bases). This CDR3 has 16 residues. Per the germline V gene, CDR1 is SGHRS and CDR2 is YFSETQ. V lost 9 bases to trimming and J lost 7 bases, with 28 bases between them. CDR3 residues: CATLRQAMPISRGYTF. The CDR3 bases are TGCGCCACCCTTAGACAGGCGATGCCTATTTCGCGTGGCTACACCTTC.

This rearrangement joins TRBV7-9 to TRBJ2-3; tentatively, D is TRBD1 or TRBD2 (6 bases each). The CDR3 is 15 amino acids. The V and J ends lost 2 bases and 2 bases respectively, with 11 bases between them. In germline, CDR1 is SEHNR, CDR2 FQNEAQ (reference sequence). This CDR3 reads CASSLSGAFTDTQYF. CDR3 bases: TGTGCCAGCAGCTTATCGGGGGCGTTCACAGATACGCAGTATTTT.

CDR3 sequence (DNA): TGTGCCAGCAGCCGTACTAGCGGCGTCCGAGAGACCCAGTACTTC. This codes for CASSRTSGVRETQYF. V is TRBV9 and J is TRBJ2-5, with TRBD2 identical over 8 bases. V shed 4 bases and J 4 bases; nucleotides not matched to a gene: 9. Germline assignment: CDR1 SGDLS and CDR2 YYNGEE. This CDR3 comprises 15 residues.

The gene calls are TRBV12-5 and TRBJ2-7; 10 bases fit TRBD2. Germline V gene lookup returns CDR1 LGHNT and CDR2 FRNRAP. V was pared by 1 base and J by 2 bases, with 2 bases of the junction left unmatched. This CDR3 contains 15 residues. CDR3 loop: CASGLEAGGPYEQYF. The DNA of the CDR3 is TGTGCTAGTGGTTTGGAAGCGGGAGGGCCCTACGAGCAGTACTTC.

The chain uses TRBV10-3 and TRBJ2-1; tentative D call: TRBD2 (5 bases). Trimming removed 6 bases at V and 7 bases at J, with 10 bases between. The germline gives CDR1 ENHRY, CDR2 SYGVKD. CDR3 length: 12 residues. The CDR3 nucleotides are TGTGCCATCAGGGGAGCCGGGAATGAGCAGTTCTTC. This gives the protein CAIRGAGNEQFF.